The entry that follows covers one T cell receptor beta chain sequence. The record originates from a study of blood T cell repertoires in COVID-19. Trimming took off 2 bases at V and 4 bases at J, with 8 bases between the two ends. Looked up from germline, CDR1 is SGHTA and CDR2 is FQGNSA. This CDR3 has 13 amino acids. TCRdb's table, derived via immunoSEQ multiplex PCR, lists solely in-frame clones and lacks some. The sample lists about 190,000 clones, around 84% occurring once. The V call is TRBV7-2, the J call TRBJ1-2; tentative D call: TRBD1 (5 bases). This clonotype originated in an elderly woman with acute or convalescent COVID-19. Sequencing was performed on peripheral blood. CDR3 coding DNA: TGTGCCAGCAGCTTAACAGGTCCCTATGGCTACACCTTC. Residues: CASSLTGPYGYTF.